This TCR beta chain was profiled in a study of blood T cell repertoires in COVID-19. Study-level background: Samples representing acute and convalescent COVID-19 were sourced from the United States, Italy and Spain. PBMCs, B-cell-depleted T cells, or T cells were the source of the cDNA or gDNA that made up the material.

Followed over time, Seattle patients had been enrolled while infection was active. The table came from immunoSEQ multiplex PCR; TCRdb's copy has only in-frame clones and leaves some out. The sample lists around 460,000 clones, about 90% occurring once. In germline, CDR1 is LGHDT, CDR2 YNNKEL (reference sequence). This CDR3 is built from 15 residues. V lost 1 base, J lost 4 bases, and 11 bases lay in between. The sequence was obtained from a man between 18 and 29 years old with COVID-19, enrolled during active disease. The sample comprised peripheral blood. The rearrangement joins TRBV3-1 (or the pseudogene TRBV3-2) to TRBJ1-5; D is perhaps TRBD1 (6 bases). CDR3 residues: CASSQGDTVNQPQHF. CDR3 in DNA: TGTGCCAGCAGCCAAGGGGACACTGTGAATCAGCCCCAGCATTTT.